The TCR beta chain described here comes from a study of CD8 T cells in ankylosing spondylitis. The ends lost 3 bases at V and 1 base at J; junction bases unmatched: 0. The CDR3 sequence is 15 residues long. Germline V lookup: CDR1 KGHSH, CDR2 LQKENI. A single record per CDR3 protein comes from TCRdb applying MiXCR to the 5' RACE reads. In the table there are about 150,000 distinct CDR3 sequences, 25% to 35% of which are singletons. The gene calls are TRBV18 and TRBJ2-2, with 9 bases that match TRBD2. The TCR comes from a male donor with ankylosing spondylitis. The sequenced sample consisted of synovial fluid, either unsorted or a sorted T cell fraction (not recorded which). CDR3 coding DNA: TGTGCCAGCTCACCGCGGGAGGGGAACACCGGGGAGCTGTTTTTT. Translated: CASSPREGNTGELFF.